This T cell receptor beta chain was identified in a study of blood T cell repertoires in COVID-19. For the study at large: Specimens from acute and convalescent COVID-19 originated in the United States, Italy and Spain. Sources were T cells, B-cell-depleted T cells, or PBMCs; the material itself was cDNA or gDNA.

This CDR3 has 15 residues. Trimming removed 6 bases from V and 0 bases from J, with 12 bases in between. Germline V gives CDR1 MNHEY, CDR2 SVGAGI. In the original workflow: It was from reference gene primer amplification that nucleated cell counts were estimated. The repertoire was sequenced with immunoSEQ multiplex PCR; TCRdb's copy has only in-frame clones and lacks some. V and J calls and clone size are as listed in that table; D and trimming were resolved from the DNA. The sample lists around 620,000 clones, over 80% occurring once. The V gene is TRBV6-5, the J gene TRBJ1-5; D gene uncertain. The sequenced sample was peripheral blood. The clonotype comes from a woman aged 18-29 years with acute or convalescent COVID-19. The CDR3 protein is CASSSTDNSNQPQHF. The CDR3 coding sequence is TGTGCCAGCAGCTCCACAGATAATAGCAATCAGCCCCAGCATTTT.